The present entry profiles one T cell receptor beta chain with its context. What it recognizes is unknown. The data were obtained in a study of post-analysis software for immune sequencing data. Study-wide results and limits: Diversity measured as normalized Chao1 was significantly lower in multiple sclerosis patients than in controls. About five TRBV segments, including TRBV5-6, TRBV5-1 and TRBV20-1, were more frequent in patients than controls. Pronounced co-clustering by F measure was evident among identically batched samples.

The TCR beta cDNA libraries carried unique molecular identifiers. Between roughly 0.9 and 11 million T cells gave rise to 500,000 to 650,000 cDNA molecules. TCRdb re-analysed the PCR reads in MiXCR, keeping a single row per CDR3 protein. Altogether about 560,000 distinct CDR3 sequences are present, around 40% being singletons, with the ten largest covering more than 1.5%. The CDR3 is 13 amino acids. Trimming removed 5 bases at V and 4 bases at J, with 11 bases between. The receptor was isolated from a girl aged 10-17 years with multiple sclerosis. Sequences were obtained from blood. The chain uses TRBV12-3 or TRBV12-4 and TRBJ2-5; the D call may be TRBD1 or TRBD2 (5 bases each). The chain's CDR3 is CASSRGNGETQYF. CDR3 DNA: TGTGCCAGCAGTCGGGGCAACGGAGAGACCCAGTACTTC.